The 17 T cell receptor beta chains below all came from one sample that was sequenced in a study of blood T cell repertoires in COVID-19. Profiled with immunoSEQ multiplex PCR; TCRdb holds only in-frame clones, not every one. The repertoire consists of under 200,000 clones, with around 84% occurring once and the leading ten covering roughly 8%. The source material was peripheral blood. Receptors originate from an older woman with COVID-19, enrolled during active disease.

Here the CDR3 reads CASSPLRLYGYTF. The CDR3 DNA follows: TGTGCCAGCAGCCCCTTGCGACTCTATGGCTACACCTTC. The J gene is TRBJ1-2, the V gene TRBV12-3 or TRBV12-4; D remains ambiguous. The CDR3 has 13 residues. The V and J ends lost 6 bases and 4 bases respectively, with 12 bases between them.

The CDR3 DNA follows: TGTGCCAGTACTCCCCAGGGGTCCCTCTATGGCTACACCTTC. This codes for CASTPQGSLYGYTF. The chain carries TRBV2 and TRBJ1-2; perhaps TRBD1 as D (6 bases). V lost 9 bases, J lost 4 bases, and 18 bases lay in between. This CDR3 is built from 14 residues. The germline CDR1 and CDR2 sequences are SNHLY and FYNNEI.

This clone was observed a few times. The rearrangement links TRBV24-1 to TRBJ2-1; D gene ambiguous. Germline V CDR1 and CDR2: KGHDR, SFDVKD. The V gene lost 3 bases and the J gene lost 3 bases, with 5 bases spanning the gap. The CDR3 runs 13 residues. The CDR3 here is CATSDRLYNEQFF. In DNA, the CDR3 is TGTGCCACCAGTGATCGACTCTACAATGAGCAGTTCTTC.

The genes are TRBV5-8 and TRBJ1-5; 10 nucleotides agree with TRBD1. This CDR3 region has 17 residues. Unmatched junction bases numbered 8, after V lost 5 bases and J lost 0 bases. The germline CDR1 and CDR2 sequences are SGHTS and YDEGEE. This chain's CDR3 is CASSPGTGAHSNQPQHF. The CDR3 nucleotides are TGTGCCAGCAGTCCCGGGACAGGGGCCCATAGCAATCAGCCCCAGCATTTT.

The chain couples TRBV19 to TRBJ1-2; D is undetermined. This CDR3 is 14 amino acids long. The germline V gene encodes CDR1 LNHDA and CDR2 SQIVND (reference sequence). The V and J ends lost 8 bases and 4 bases respectively, with 17 bases between them. CDR3 amino acids: CASWEVAWGYGYTF. The CDR3 region has the DNA TGTGCCAGTTGGGAGGTTGCCTGGGGCTATGGCTACACCTTC.

The chain couples TRBV15 to TRBJ2-5; 10 positions match TRBD2. This CDR3 is built from 14 residues. Unmatched junction bases numbered 0, after V lost 2 bases and J lost 3 bases. Germline loops: CDR1 LNHNV, CDR2 YYDKDF (reference sequence). For the CDR3, the DNA is TGTGCCACCAGCAGACTAGCGGGAGAAGAGACCCAGTACTTC. This codes for CATSRLAGEETQYF.

The chain employs TRBV29-1 and TRBJ1-4; a possible D gene is TRBD1 (5 bases). The V end lost 1 base, the J end lost 3 bases, and 15 bases lay between the germline ends. The CDR3 is made up of 16 amino acids. Germline V gives CDR1 SQVTM, CDR2 ANQGSEA. The CDR3 loop is CSVEGGGVGANEKLFF. The CDR3 DNA reads as TGCAGCGTTGAAGGAGGAGGGGTCGGAGCTAATGAAAAACTGTTTTTT.

The rearrangement joins TRBV6-5 to TRBJ1-2; no reliable D call. Germline CDR1 is MNHEY and CDR2 is SVGAGI. The V gene lost 6 bases and the J gene lost 3 bases, with 14 bases spanning the gap. The CDR3 is 14 amino acids. The CDR3: CASRLAGLDYGYTF. In nucleotides, the CDR3 is TGTGCCAGCAGGCTCGCAGGTTTGGACTATGGCTACACCTTC.

As to this clone: At one boundary the junction diverges from the germline segment, which might be a read error. J is TRBJ2-4 and V is TRBV19; 13 bases match TRBD2. The CDR3 runs 12 residues. Germline CDR1 and CDR2: LNHDA and SQIVND (reference sequence). The CDR3 DNA sequence: TGTGCCAGTATGGGGACTAGCGGGAATCTCGAATTC. Translated, it gives CASMGTSGNLEF. Looking up the rest from reference TRBV19 and TRBJ2-4 gives the full variable domain: DGGITQSPKYLFRKEGQNVTLSCEQNLNHDAMYWYRQDPGQGLRLIYYSQIVNDFQKGDIAEGYSVSREKKESFPLTVTSAQKNPTAFYLCASMGTSGNLEFGAGTRLSVL.

This sequence joins TRBV6-5 and TRBJ1-6; 9 bases map to TRBD1. CDR1 is MNHEY and CDR2 is SVGAGI in the germline V gene. The trim removed 6 bases at V and 9 bases at J, leaving 6 bases unmatched. The length of the CDR3 is 14 residues. CDR3 protein: CASRAGTGFSPLHF. The CDR3 coding sequence is TGTGCCAGCAGGGCCGGGACAGGGTTTTCACCCCTCCACTTT.

This clone was seen more than once but under ten times. The V gene is TRBV18, the J gene TRBJ2-7; D not certain. With 1 base removed from V and 4 bases from J, the gap between germline ends came to 17 bases. Germline CDR1 KGHSH, CDR2 LQKENI. This CDR3 spans 16 amino acids. This chain's CDR3 is CASSPLSNNRVYEQYF. The DNA for the CDR3 is TGTGCCAGCTCACCACTGAGCAACAACCGGGTTTACGAGCAGTACTTC.

The rearrangement links TRBV5-6 to TRBJ1-1; 8 bases fit TRBD1. This CDR3 contains 11 residues. V lost 4 bases, J lost 10 bases, and 3 bases stayed unmatched. Germline V CDR1 and CDR2: SGHDT, YYEEEE. As DNA, the CDR3 is TGTGCCAGCAGCAGAGGACAGGGAGCTTTCTTT. This sequence encodes CASSRGQGAFF.

This clone was counted once. V usage is TRBV18 and J usage is TRBJ1-2; 8 nucleotides agree with TRBD1. The germline V gene encodes CDR1 KGHSH and CDR2 LQKENI. V was clipped by 3 bases and J by 6 bases; unmatched bases: 9. This CDR3 contains 15 residues. As DNA, the CDR3 is TGTGCCAGCTCACCTCGGACAGGGAAGGAGGATGGCTACACCTTC. Its translation is CASSPRTGKEDGYTF.

This rearrangement joins TRBV5-1 to TRBJ2-1, with a possible D match to TRBD1 (6 bases). The CDR3 runs to 13 residues. The V gene lost 4 bases and the J gene lost 8 bases, with 13 bases spanning the gap. Germline V CDR1 and CDR2: SGHRS, YFSETQ. CDR3 nucleotide sequence: TGCGCCAGCAGCACAGCAGGGGCGGATGAGCAGTTCTTC. Translated: CASSTAGADEQFF.

This clone appeared once. The chain links TRBV6-5 to TRBJ2-5; 11 bases line up with TRBD1. Trimming cost V 8 bases and J 0 bases; bases outside gene matches: 2. In germline, CDR1 is MNHEY, CDR2 SVGAGI. The CDR3 is 14 amino acids. The CDR3: CASGTGGYQETQYF. CDR3 in DNA: TGTGCCAGCGGGACAGGGGGTTACCAAGAGACCCAGTACTTC.

This clone has just a few counts. V and J are TRBV18 and TRBJ1-5, with TRBD1 as a possible D gene (5 bases). Germline-derived CDR1 and CDR2 are KGHSH and LQKENI. Trimming pared 6 bases from V and 5 bases from J, leaving 11 bases between. The CDR3 consists of 13 residues. CDR3 residues: CASSATGDQPQHF. As DNA, the CDR3 is TGTGCCAGCTCGGCAACGGGGGATCAGCCCCAGCATTTT.

The gene calls are TRBV3-1 (or the pseudogene TRBV3-2) and TRBJ1-4, with 7 positions matching TRBD1. The V segment lost 0 bases and the J segment 3 bases; nucleotides outside the gene matches: 10. This CDR3 is built from 18 residues. Germline CDR1 and CDR2: LGHDT and YNNKEL (reference sequence). Here the CDR3 DNA reads TGTGCCAGCAGCCAAGATTTGCGGACAGGCCAACCTAATGAAAAACTGTTTTTT. Protein sequence: CASSQDLRTGQPNEKLFF.